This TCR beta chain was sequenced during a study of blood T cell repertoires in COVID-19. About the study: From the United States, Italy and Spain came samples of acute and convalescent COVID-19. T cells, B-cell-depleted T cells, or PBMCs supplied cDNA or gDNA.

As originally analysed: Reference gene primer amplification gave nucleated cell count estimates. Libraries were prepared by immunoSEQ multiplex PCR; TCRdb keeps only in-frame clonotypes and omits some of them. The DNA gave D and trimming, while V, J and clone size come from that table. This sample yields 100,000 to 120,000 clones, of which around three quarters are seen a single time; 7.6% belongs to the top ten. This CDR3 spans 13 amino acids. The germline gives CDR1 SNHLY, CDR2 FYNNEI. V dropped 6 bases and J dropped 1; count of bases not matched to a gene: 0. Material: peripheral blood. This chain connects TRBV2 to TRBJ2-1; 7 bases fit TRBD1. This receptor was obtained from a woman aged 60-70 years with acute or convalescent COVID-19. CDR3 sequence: CASRTGSYNEQFF. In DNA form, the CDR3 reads TGTGCCAGCAGGACAGGGTCCTACAATGAGCAGTTCTTC.